This T cell receptor (beta chain) was sequenced for a study of T cell clonality in common variable immunodeficiency. TCRdb's table, derived via immunoSEQ multiplex PCR, lists solely in-frame clones and lacks some. In total the sample includes 45,000 to 70,000 clones, none of them seen once. Germline V gene sequence: CDR1 MGHRA, CDR2 YSYEKL. The CDR3 sequence is 16 residues long. The V end lost 1 base, the J end lost 1 base, and 10 bases lay between the germline ends. At least ten counts were recorded for this clone. The read comes to an end 3 residues before the CDR3 does, leaving the germline J gene to fill in the end.

The sequenced sample was peripheral blood mononuclear cells. The TCR originated in a person aged 18-69 years in good health. The rearrangement uses TRBV4-1 and TRBJ2-2, with a tentative D call TRBD1 (5 bases). The CDR3 here is CASSQATGVNTGELFF. The covered CDR3 bases are TGCGCCAGCAGCCAAGCTACAGGTGTGAACACCGGGGAG.